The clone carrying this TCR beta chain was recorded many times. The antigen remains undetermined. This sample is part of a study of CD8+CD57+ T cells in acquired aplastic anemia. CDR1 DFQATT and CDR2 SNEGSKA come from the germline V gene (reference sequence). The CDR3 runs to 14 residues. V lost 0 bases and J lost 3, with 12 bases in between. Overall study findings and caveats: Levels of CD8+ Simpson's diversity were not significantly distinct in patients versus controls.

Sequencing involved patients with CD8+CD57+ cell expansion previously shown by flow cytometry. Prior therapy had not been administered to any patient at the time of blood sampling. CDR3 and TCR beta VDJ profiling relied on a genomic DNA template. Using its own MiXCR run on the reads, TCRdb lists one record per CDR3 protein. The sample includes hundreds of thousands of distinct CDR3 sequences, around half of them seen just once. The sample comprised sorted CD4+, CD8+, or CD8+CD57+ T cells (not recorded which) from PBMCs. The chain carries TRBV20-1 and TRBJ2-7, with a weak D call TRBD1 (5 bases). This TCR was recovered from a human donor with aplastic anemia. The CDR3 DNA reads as TGCAGTGCTAGAGATATAAGACAGAACTACGAGCAGTACTTC. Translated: CSARDIRQNYEQYF.